The 5 T cell receptor beta chains listed next were all sequenced from one sample in a study of T cell repertoires in cytomegalovirus infection. Their recognized antigens are unknown. From the reads, TCRdb called clonotypes with MiXCR, one entry per CDR3 protein. The table has approximately 120,000 distinct CDR3 sequences, around 31% seen once. The sequenced sample was CD8+ T cells from cultured PBMCs, obtained from culture after CMV antigen stimulation. These receptors all stem from a human donor in good health (CMV status not recorded). Some clones in this sample may be carry-over from other donors' samples.

This rearrangement joins TRBV7-6 to TRBJ2-3; 7 nucleotides agree with TRBD2. From germline, CDR1 is SGHVS and CDR2 FNYEAQ. This CDR3 region has 15 residues. V gave up 4 bases and J gave up 0 bases; unmatched junction bases: 4. In DNA, the CDR3 is TGTGCCAGCAGCTCGAGCGGGGTGAGCACAGATACGCAGTATTTT. This gives the protein CASSSSGVSTDTQYF.

This clonotype occurred a few times. This chain joins TRBV7-9 and TRBJ2-7, with 10 bases matching TRBD1. Trimming removed 5 bases from V and 5 bases from J; junction bases left unmatched: 9. CDR1 is SEHNR, CDR2 FQNEAQ, per germline (reference sequence). CDR3 length: 15 amino acids. The CDR3 DNA reads TGTGCCAGCAGCCCGATGACAGGGGGCTTCGACGAGCAGTACTTC. The encoded protein is CASSPMTGGFDEQYF.

In its sample, this clonotype was seen once. The chain employs TRBV11-2 and TRBJ1-1; the D is unclear. Germline V lookup: CDR1 SGHAT, CDR2 FQNNGV. The CDR3 is made up of 16 amino acids. V shed 3 bases and J shed 4 bases, with 18 bases lying between them. The CDR3: CASSFGSPLLGTEAFF. CDR3 sequence (DNA): TGTGCCAGCAGCTTCGGCTCTCCTCTTTTGGGCACTGAAGCTTTCTTT.

This clonotype was picked up a small number of times. The chain is built from TRBV27 and TRBJ1-5, with D perhaps matching TRBD1 (5 bases). CDR3 length equals 14 residues. Germline CDR1 MNHEY, CDR2 SMNVEV (reference sequence). Trimming took off 0 bases at V and 7 bases at J, with 10 bases between the two ends. CDR3 bases: TGTGCCAGCAGTTTATCGAGGACATCCCAGCCCCAGCATTTT. Residues: CASSLSRTSQPQHF.

This clonotype was counted a single time. The V call is TRBV3-1, the J call TRBJ2-7, with TRBD1 matching 9 bases. The CDR3 sequence is 14 residues long. Trimming cost V 7 bases and J 3 bases; bases outside gene matches: 7. In germline, CDR1 is LGHDT, CDR2 YNNKEL (reference sequence). CDR3 sequence reads: CASTPTGGLYEQYF. The DNA of the CDR3 is TGTGCCAGCACCCCGACAGGGGGACTCTACGAGCAGTACTTC.